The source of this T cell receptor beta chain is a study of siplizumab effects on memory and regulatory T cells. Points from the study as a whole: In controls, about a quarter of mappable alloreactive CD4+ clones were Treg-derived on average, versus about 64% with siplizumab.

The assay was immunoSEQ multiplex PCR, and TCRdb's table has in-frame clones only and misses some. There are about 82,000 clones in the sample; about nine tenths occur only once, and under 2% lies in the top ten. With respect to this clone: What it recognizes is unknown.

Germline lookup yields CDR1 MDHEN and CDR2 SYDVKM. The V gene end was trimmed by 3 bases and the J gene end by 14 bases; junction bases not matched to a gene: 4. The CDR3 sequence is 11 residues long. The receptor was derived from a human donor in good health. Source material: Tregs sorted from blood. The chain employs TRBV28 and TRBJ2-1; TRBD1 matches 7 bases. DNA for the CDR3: TGTGCCAGCAGTTTGGGACAGAAGGAGTTCTTC. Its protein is CASSLGQKEFF.